This T cell receptor (beta chain) was observed in a study of long-term antiretroviral therapy in people with HIV. Assay version v3.0 of immunoSEQ was used, and it was run at survey level. TCRdb keeps only in-frame clones here, not all; method: immunoSEQ multiplex PCR. The table includes tens of thousands of clones, approximately 80% detected once. The CDR3 spans 15 residues. CDR1 and CDR2 from the germline V gene are SGDLS and YYNGEE. Trimming removed 4 bases at V and 2 bases at J, with 14 bases between. Notes on the study in general: After ART, diversity increased yet remained lower than transplant donor controls. HIV repertoires spanned tighter CDR3 length ranges than controls did. Blood dating 2004 to 2017 may reflect older ART regimens.

In the case of this clone: Its specificity is not known.

Each HIV-infected participant was given treatment in the United States. The chain employs TRBV9 and TRBJ2-3; TRBD2 is a possible D gene (5 bases). The source is a woman aged 45 to 65 with HIV. The specimen comprised unsorted PBMCs, sampled 3.1 years after starting antiretroviral therapy. The CDR3 is CASSPRGFYTDTQYF. CDR3 coding DNA: TGTGCCAGCAGCCCCCGGGGTTTCTACACAGATACGCAGTATTTT.